A single sample is the source of the 20 T cell receptor beta chains below, sequenced in a study of beta chain features in type 1 diabetes. Sequencing targeted expressed TCRB transcripts, as all isolated RNA had been reverse transcribed. Here immunoSEQ multiplex PCR was the method, and the copy in TCRdb shows in-frame clones only, minus some. The table has roughly 150,000 clones, roughly 9% seen once; the top ten hold about 2.1%. Specimen: central memory CD4+ T cells from blood. The receptor source for this set is a woman between 18 and 30 years old in good health.

The gene calls are TRBV9 and TRBJ1-6, with 10 bases identical to TRBD1. J lost 8 bases, V lost 4 bases, and 6 bases had no gene match. Germline CDR1 reads SGDLS; CDR2 reads YYNGEE. The CDR3 length is 15 residues. The CDR3 region is CASSFQTGGDSPLHF. The CDR3, as DNA: TGTGCCAGCAGCTTCCAGACAGGGGGCGATTCACCCCTCCACTTT.

Concerning this clone: The same CDR3 can be traced to other DNA sequences in this sample. V usage is TRBV7-2 and J usage is TRBJ2-7; 7 bases are a match to TRBD1. This CDR3 is 14 amino acids long. With 1 base clipped from V and 3 bases from J, the junction kept 3 bases outside the gene matches. Germline assignment: CDR1 SGHTA and CDR2 FQGNSA. The CDR3 is CASSLGAGGYEQYF. The CDR3 DNA is TGTGCCAGCAGCTTAGGCGCAGGGGGCTACGAGCAGTACTTC.

This clone was observed a handful of times. The chain combines TRBV4-1 with TRBJ1-3; 7 bases match TRBD1. CDR1 and CDR2 (germline): MGHRA, YSYEKL. The CDR3 length is 18 residues. V was pared by 0 bases and J by 4 bases, with 12 bases of the junction left unmatched. This CDR3 reads CASSQDRTQGTSGNTIYF. In DNA form, the CDR3 reads TGCGCCAGCAGCCAAGATAGAACACAGGGGACGTCCGGAAACACCATATATTTT.

The sample holds a few counts of this clone. The rearrangement uses TRBV2 and TRBJ2-1; 10 bases map to TRBD2. Germline lookup yields CDR1 SNHLY and CDR2 FYNNEI. The CDR3 contains 15 residues. With 5 bases clipped from V and 5 bases from J, the junction kept 6 bases outside the gene matches. CDR3 loop: CASSSSGRGHNEQFF. The CDR3 DNA reads as TGTGCCAGCAGTTCTAGCGGGAGAGGACACAATGAGCAGTTCTTC.

This clone was counted at least ten times. The chain uses TRBV2 and TRBJ2-2; 13 nucleotides align to TRBD2. From germline, CDR1 is SNHLY and CDR2 FYNNEI. After removal of 6 bases from V and 4 bases from J, the junction contained 2 bases not matched to a gene. The CDR3 totals 15 residues. CDR3 region: CASRGTSGATGELFF. The CDR3 region has the DNA TGTGCCAGCAGAGGGACTAGCGGGGCCACCGGGGAGCTGTTTTTT. The full variable domain, its missing parts supplied by reference TRBV2 and TRBJ2-2, is EPEVTQTPSHQVTQMGQEVILRCVPISNHLYFYWYRQILGQKVEFLVSFYNNEISEKSEIFDDQFSVERPDGSNFTLKIRSTKLEDSAMYFCASRGTSGATGELFFGEGSRLTVL.

This clone was found a few times. The CDR3 sequence is CASSLALTPNLDEKLFF. The CDR3, as DNA: TGCGCCAGCAGCTTGGCTTTGACACCTAACTTGGATGAAAAACTGTTTTTT. This chain connects TRBV5-1 to TRBJ1-4; the D is unclear. The germline V gene encodes CDR1 SGHRS and CDR2 YFSETQ. Trimming left V 0 bases short and J 6 bases short, with 18 bases between. This CDR3 comprises 17 residues. Using reference TRBV5-1 and TRBJ1-4 for the parts outside the CDR3, the full variable domain is KAGVTQTPRYLIKTRGQQVTLSCSPISGHRSVSWYQQTPGQGLQFLFEYFSETQRNKGNFPGRFSGRQFSNSRSEMNVSTLELGDSALYLCASSLALTPNLDEKLFFGSGTQLSVL.

This clone was detected only a few times. The J gene is TRBJ2-1, the V gene TRBV30; no firm D call. CDR1 is GTSNPN, CDR2 SVGIG, per germline (reference sequence). CDR3 length: 14 amino acids. V lost 5 bases and J 7 bases, leaving 18 bases between the germline ends. For the CDR3, the DNA is TGTGCCTGGGCTCTGGGCCCACCTCGGAATGAGCAGTTCTTC. Translated: CAWALGPPRNEQFF.

Of note for this clone: Other DNA sequences from this sample encode an identical CDR3 as well. The rearrangement links TRBV18 to TRBJ1-2, with 9 bases fitting TRBD1. This CDR3 is built from 14 residues. Germline trimming cut 2 bases from V and 2 bases from J; bases unmatched to any gene: 0. Germline CDR1 is KGHSH and CDR2 is LQKENI. CDR3: CASSPGQGNYGYTF. The DNA of the CDR3 is TGTGCCAGCTCACCAGGACAGGGGAACTATGGCTACACCTTC.

This sequence joins TRBV7-2 and TRBJ2-3; 16 bases fit TRBD2. Germline values: CDR1 SGHTA, CDR2 FQGNSA. With V trimmed by 3 bases and J by 4 bases, 1 base remained unmatched. CDR3 length: 16 residues. The CDR3 bases are TGTGCCAGCAGCTTCGGGACTAGCGGGGGGGCAGATACGCAGTATTTT. Translated, it gives CASSFGTSGGADTQYF.

This sequence joins TRBV6-1 and TRBJ2-3; perhaps TRBD2 as D (5 bases). The CDR3 contains 12 residues. V was shortened by 4 bases and J by 9 bases, with 11 bases between the two germline ends. Germline loops: CDR1 MNHNS, CDR2 SASEGT. The CDR3 spells CASSARPGTQYF. In DNA form, the CDR3 reads TGTGCCAGCAGTGCACGGCCGGGGACGCAGTATTTT.

This clone has at least ten counts. This chain links TRBV7-9 with TRBJ1-4; D is unclear. This CDR3 is built from 14 residues. Trimming shortened V by 2 bases and J by 8 bases, and 12 bases separated the two germline ends. Germline V gives CDR1 SEHNR, CDR2 FQNEAQ (reference sequence). CDR3 protein: CASSLNPSEEKLFF. The CDR3 nucleotides read TGTGCCAGCAGCTTAAACCCCAGCGAGGAAAAACTGTTTTTT.

This clone has a handful of counts. Other DNA sequences in this sample translate to the same CDR3. The V call is TRBV5-1, the J call TRBJ1-2; D might be TRBD1 (6 bases). This CDR3 contains 11 residues. Trimming removed 7 bases at V and 8 bases at J, with 12 bases between. CDR1 SGHRS and CDR2 YFSETQ come from the germline V gene. The CDR3, as DNA: TGCGCCAGCGGTCAGGGGAACGGCTACACCTTC. Translating it yields CASGQGNGYTF.

This clone came up a few times. This chain uses TRBV5-1 with TRBJ2-3; D is undetermined. Looked up from germline, CDR1 is SGHRS and CDR2 is YFSETQ. V lost 0 bases and J 0 bases, leaving 8 bases between the germline ends. The CDR3 length is 15 residues. DNA for the CDR3: TGCGCCAGCAGCTTGGGGCACCTTAGCACAGATACGCAGTATTTT. Translating gives CASSLGHLSTDTQYF. Based on the CDR3 plus reference TRBV5-1 and TRBJ2-3, the full variable domain is KAGVTQTPRYLIKTRGQQVTLSCSPISGHRSVSWYQQTPGQGLQFLFEYFSETQRNKGNFPGRFSGRQFSNSRSEMNVSTLELGDSALYLCASSLGHLSTDTQYFGPGTRLTVL.

This clone was seen a handful of times. The chain has TRBV27 and TRBJ2-7; the match to TRBD2 covers 16 bases. V lost 6 bases and J lost 7; bases outside the gene matches: 9. Per the germline V gene, CDR1 is MNHEY and CDR2 is SMNVEV (reference sequence). This CDR3 spans 16 amino acids. The CDR3 protein is CASSPKGLAGGGEQYF. CDR3 nucleotides: TGTGCCAGCAGCCCTAAGGGACTAGCGGGAGGGGGAGAGCAGTACTTC.

This clone appeared a few times. As DNA, the CDR3 is TGTGCCACCAGCCACGAACTGAAGCGGGGGGGCGGGAATGAGCAGTTCTTC. Translating gives CATSHELKRGGGNEQFF. V is TRBV15 and J is TRBJ2-1; 10 bases agree with TRBD2. Per the germline V gene, CDR1 is LNHNV and CDR2 is YYDKDF (reference sequence). The length of the CDR3 is 17 residues. The trim removed 5 bases at V and 7 bases at J, leaving 14 bases unmatched.

The chain uses TRBV6-5 and TRBJ1-4, with 10 nucleotides matching TRBD1. The J segment lost 8 bases and the V segment lost 4 bases, leaving 7 bases of the junction unmatched. The CDR3 is 15 residues long. Germline V CDR1 and CDR2: MNHEY, SVGAGI. As DNA, the CDR3 is TGTGCCAGCAGTTCTAGGACAGGGGGGGACGAAAAACTGTTTTTT. Residues: CASSSRTGGDEKLFF.

This clone was counted only a few times. The chain links TRBV15 to TRBJ1-2; possible D gene TRBD1, 6 bases. The CDR3 sequence is 15 residues long. The V end lost 3 bases, the J end lost 8 bases, and 19 bases lay between the germline ends. Germline loops: CDR1 LNHNV, CDR2 YYDKDF (reference sequence). CDR3 residues: CATSRSPGVSEGYTF. CDR3 in DNA: TGTGCCACCAGCAGGAGTCCAGGGGTTTCGGAGGGCTACACCTTC.

The rearrangement links TRBV5-1 to TRBJ1-5; 7 bases align to TRBD1. CDR3 size: 15 residues. Germline CDR1 is SGHRS and CDR2 is YFSETQ. The V segment lost 0 bases and the J segment 3 bases; nucleotides outside the gene matches: 3. The CDR3 sequence: CASSLGDSFNQPQHF. CDR3 DNA: TGCGCCAGCAGCTTGGGGGACAGTTTCAATCAGCCCCAGCATTTT.

The chain combines TRBV5-6 with TRBJ1-2; tentative D call: TRBD1 (5 bases). Per germline, CDR1 SGHDT and CDR2 YYEEEE. V lost 6 bases to trimming and J lost 7 bases, with 22 bases between them. This CDR3 has 15 residues. The chain's CDR3 is CASTLDSDTLRGYTF. As DNA, the CDR3 is TGTGCCAGCACCCTTGACTCGGACACCCTACGTGGCTACACCTTC.

This clone was detected a few times. The chain combines TRBV4-1 with TRBJ1-6; D is unresolved. CDR3 length: 15 amino acids. Germline-derived CDR1 and CDR2 are MGHRA and YSYEKL. V was pared by 1 base and J by 6 bases, with 10 bases between. CDR3 amino acids: CASSQAPGGNSPLHF. The CDR3 nucleotides read TGCGCCAGCAGCCAAGCTCCAGGAGGTAATTCACCCCTCCACTTT.